This section outlines one T cell receptor beta chain sequence together with its context. With 3 bases clipped from V and 0 bases from J, the junction kept 1 base outside the gene matches. This CDR3 has 14 residues. Germline V lookup: CDR1 SGHDT, CDR2 YYEEEE. This sample stems from a study of technical replicates of blood from several donors. TCRdb keeps only in-frame clones here, not all; method: immunoSEQ multiplex PCR. The profile shows tens of thousands of clones, 80% to 95% of them singletons. V gene TRBV5-6 combines with J gene TRBJ1-1; 8 nucleotides align to TRBD1. This sequence was found in a human donor in good health. The sequenced material came from T cells isolated from PBMCs. DNA for the CDR3: TGTGCCAGCAGCTGGGACAGGATGAACACTGAAGCTTTCTTT. The encoded protein is CASSWDRMNTEAFF.